This T cell receptor beta chain is drawn from a study of T cells in Graves' hyperthyroidism and ophthalmopathy (dated by TCRdb to about 2019). Turning to the overall study: Peripheral blood was collected at initial diagnosis, before any treatment. TCR V-J signatures able to tell the groups apart were searched for in a discovery cohort of 100 patients, of whom around 42 had Graves' ophthalmopathy and around 57 had stable Graves' hyperthyroidism. Whether ophthalmopathy could be predicted prospectively was tested in an independent validation cohort made up of under 20 hyperthyroidism patients plus 17 patients who later progressed to ophthalmopathy. For training and testing, the approximately 97 patients in the discovery cohort were randomly divided in a 7:3 ratio. In about six Graves' hyperthyroidism patients, the study also compared T-cell repertoires from thyroid tissue with T-cell repertoires from blood. Following sampling, methimazole starting at 30 mg daily was given to hyperthyroidism patients, and high-dose intravenous methylprednisolone was given to ophthalmopathy patients. According to the paper, TCR Vbeta CDR3 sequencing was carried out on over 130 peripheral blood samples, which came from 40 to 45 ophthalmopathy, around 75 hyperthyroidism and approximately 17 progressor patients. Broader findings and caveats from the paper: Most expanded thyroid clonotypes (frequency above 0.001) were also detected in blood, suggesting blood repertoires may reflect thyroid immune responses. Sample size was not statistically predetermined, and blinding of investigators to group allocation was not performed. Ophthalmopathy was separated from stable hyperthyroidism by a 13 V-J signature model, with roughly 88% sensitivity and about 81% specificity obtained in cross-validation and 80%/75% obtained in testing. In validation, the model predicted progression to ophthalmopathy with 65% to 71% sensitivity and less than 80% specificity, a median of about six months before onset.

As for this clonotype: Its recognized antigen is unknown. Per-nucleotide qualities are absent, and no much larger clonotype sits a single base away.

The TCR beta CDR3 regions were amplified from the RNA transcripts. The TCR CDR3 was subjected to a first round of RT-PCR using the HTBI primer set and the Qiagen OneStep RT-PCR kit. A second multiplex PCR round built the libraries, followed by size selection and purification. Sequencing of the libraries was done on an Illumina HiSeq2000 using paired-end 100 bp reads. Per the source publication's procedure: Raw data were processed with SOAPnuke, discarding reads with adapters, uncalled bases, mean Phred below 15, or no exact constant-primer or identifier match. High-quality paired reads were merged using COPE v1.2.5, and each unique nucleotide sequence was defined as a clonotype. MiTCR v1.1 was used to align the clonotypes against IMGT TRBV, TRBD and TRBJ reference segments. The analysis included only V-J combinations with a frequency above 0.0001, which together covered roughly 99% of the repertoires. A TCS score was defined as the ratio of F50 (clonal expansion) to E x V (chaos), with BLOSUM62-based TCRdist applied between CDR3 peptides within each V-J. Welch's t-statistics and random forest reduced around 550 V-J features to roughly 13, which were used in a naive Bayes classifier (R e1071). The similarity between thyroid and blood repertoires was quantified using the Morisita-Horn index. TCRdb reran the public reads through fastp at Q25 and MiXCR, keeping productive beta chains. Rows matching on CDR3 protein sequence are summarized as one entry with the most common DNA and genes. What appears here as the V and J calls and clone size reflects TCRdb's work, not the paper's. This sample comprises roughly 710,000 distinct CDR3 sequences, about a third of them detected only once. Approximately 31% of the sample comes from the top ten.

Graves' hyperthyroidism was defined as stable when no progression to ophthalmopathy occurred over 18 months of follow-up. Hyperthyroidism patients were aged 18 to 65 years and newly diagnosed, with disease duration of less than 2 months. Patients with uncontrolled infections, other autoimmune diseases, pregnancy or lactation were excluded. Diagnoses relied on clinical symptoms, serum thyroxine and TRAb, thyroid ultrasound and orbital computed tomography. PBMCs were separated from around 9.1 ml of fresh peripheral blood using Ficoll-Paque density gradient centrifugation. Trizol reagent was used to extract total RNA, and RNA quality was then checked on an Agilent 2100 Bioanalyzer. The germline V gene yields MNHEY for CDR1 and SVGAGI for CDR2. CDR3 length: 14 amino acids, cysteine to phenylalanine. Here the CDR3 DNA is all that survives: 42 bases in frame from base 1. The trim is 7 bases for V and 7 bases for J, with a gap of 16 bases between the germline ends.

What was sequenced was blood. The rearranged chain carries TRBV6-5 and TRBJ2-2, with the D call tentatively TRBD1 or TRBD2, each fitting 7 bases. This receptor was identified in a woman between 35 and 50 years old with Graves' hyperthyroidism. Here the CDR3 is given as CASMAQGGSGELFF. The nucleotides are TGTGCCAGCATGGCGCAGGGGGGGAGCGGGGAGCTGTTTTTT.